This is a list of T cell receptor beta chains from one sample in a study of T cells in Graves' hyperthyroidism and ophthalmopathy. TCRdb re-derived calls from the multiplex PCR reads in MiXCR, one entry per CDR3 protein. The sample has about 290,000 distinct CDR3 sequences; 13% are singletons. The sample comprised blood. Every receptor here comes from a woman aged 30 to 39 with Graves' hyperthyroidism that later progressed to Graves' ophthalmopathy. Each CDR3 is given with its conserved first and last residue. The D gene is left open where the match is weak. The size entry is marked missing in some rows and otherwise reads once, few, many or a size class.

V gene	D gene	clone size	J gene	CDR3 protein	CDR3 DNA
TRBV10-3	NA	many	TRBJ1-2	CASGDHGLLRDYGYTF	TGTGCCTCGGGGGATCACGGTCTCCTGCGAGACTATGGCTACACCTTC
TRBV5-1	TRBD2	many	TRBJ2-5	CASTSRTSAQETQYF	TGCGCCAGCACCTCCCGGACTAGCGCACAAGAGACCCAGTACTTC
TRBV20-1	NA	many	TRBJ2-1	CSASRATSYNEQFF	TGCAGTGCTAGTCGGGCTACCTCCTACAATGAGCAGTTCTTC
TRBV7-6	TRBD1	NA	TRBJ1-6	CASSSRTGSDSPLHF	TGTGCCAGCAGCTCCCGGACAGGGTCGGATTCACCCCTCCACTTT
TRBV5-5	TRBD2	many	TRBJ2-2	CASRLLGGSHPGELFF	TGTGCCAGCAGGCTCCTGGGAGGGAGCCACCCCGGGGAGCTGTTTTTT
TRBV11-1	TRBD2	many	TRBJ2-1	CASSPTELAGGYNEQFF	TGTGCCAGCTCACCCACCGAACTAGCGGGTGGCTACAATGAGCAGTTCTTC
TRBV18	TRBD1	many	TRBJ1-1	CASSPPGGRQGEAFF	TGTGCCAGCTCACCACCGGGGGGCCGACAGGGAGAAGCTTTCTTT
TRBV19	NA	few	TRBJ2-4	CASSIALRSKNIQYF	TGTGCCAGTAGTATAGCCCTAAGGAGCAAAAACATTCAGTACTTC
TRBV7-2	TRBD2	NA	TRBJ2-3	CASSLGTSGTYTDTQYF	TGTGCCAGCAGCCTCGGGACTAGCGGGACATACACAGATACGCAGTATTTT
TRBV5-1	TRBD2	many	TRBJ2-1	CASRYGRTSNEQFF	TGCGCCAGCAGGTACGGGAGGACTTCCAATGAGCAGTTCTTC
TRBV29-1	NA	many	TRBJ1-1	CSVEEDLNTEAFF	TGCAGCGTTGAGGAGGACCTGAACACTGAAGCTTTCTTT
TRBV6-5	TRBD2	many	TRBJ2-1	CASSYGLAGGGHEQFF	TGTGCCAGCAGTTACGGACTAGCGGGAGGGGGGCATGAGCAGTTCTTC
TRBV28	NA	NA	TRBJ1-3	CASSSLEGHTIYF	TGTGCCAGCAGTTCTCTGGAGGGACACACCATATATTTT
TRBV5-6	NA	NA	TRBJ1-4	CASRRGNEKLFF	TGTGCCAGCAGGCGGGGTAATGAAAAACTGTTTTTT
TRBV3-1	TRBD2	many	TRBJ2-4	CASSPPGGLIQYF	TGTGCCAGCAGCCCTCCGGGGGGTCTGATTCAGTACTTC
TRBV28	TRBD1	many	TRBJ1-1	CASSLGQGITEAFF	TGTGCCAGCAGTTTGGGACAGGGGATCACTGAAGCTTTCTTT
TRBV18	NA	many	TRBJ2-3	CASSLVAEGATDTQYF	TGTGCCAGCTCATTGGTGGCGGAAGGTGCCACAGATACGCAGTATTTT
TRBV28	NA	few	TRBJ1-1	CASNRDNTEAFF	TGTGCCAGCAATAGGGACAACACTGAAGCTTTCTTT
TRBV3-1	TRBD1	many	TRBJ1-6	CASSLTGGNSPLHF	TGTGCCAGCAGCCTGACAGGGGGGAATTCACCCCTCCACTTT
TRBV20-1	TRBD2	NA	TRBJ2-1	CSASRLAGGAYNEQFF	TGCAGTGCTAGTCGACTAGCGGGAGGGGCCTACAATGAGCAGTTCTTC
TRBV27	NA	many	TRBJ1-1	CASKPPGSEAFF	TGTGCCAGCAAACCCCCGGGCTCTGAAGCTTTCTTT
TRBV7-9	NA	many	TRBJ2-7	CASTNGGLGSYEQYF	TGTGCCAGCACCAACGGGGGCCTTGGCTCCTACGAGCAGTACTTC
TRBV18	NA	many	TRBJ1-5	CASSPPSLAGPSRRHF	TGTGCCAGCTCACCACCCTCCCTAGCGGGTCCCAGCCGGAGGCATTTT
TRBV30	NA	many	TRBJ2-7	CAQAVRSEQYF	TGTGCCCAAGCGGTCAGGAGCGAGCAGTACTTC
TRBV11-2	NA	many	TRBJ2-4	CASSLYLGDLAKNIQYF	TGTGCCAGCAGCTTATACTTGGGGGATCTAGCCAAAAACATTCAGTACTTC
TRBV12-3/TRBV12-4	NA	many	TRBJ2-2	CASSRKGNTGELFF	TGTGCCAGCAGTCGAAAGGGGAACACCGGGGAGCTGTTTTTT
TRBV7-9	NA	few	TRBJ2-5	CASSLADEETQYF	TGTGCCAGCAGCTTAGCAGATGAAGAGACCCAGTACTTC
TRBV7-2	TRBD2	many	TRBJ2-1	CASSILADYNEQFF	TGTGCCAGCAGCATACTAGCGGATTACAATGAGCAGTTCTTC
TRBV28	NA	many	TRBJ1-5	CASSPPRSAVSNQPQHF	TGTGCCAGCAGTCCCCCACGGAGTGCGGTTAGCAATCAGCCCCAGCATTTT
TRBV27	TRBD1	NA	TRBJ2-1	CAAKVRGIYNEQFF	TGTGCCGCGAAGGTCAGGGGGATCTACAATGAGCAGTTCTTC
TRBV20-1	NA	few	TRBJ2-2	CSARDRSRDRANTGELFF	TGCAGTGCTAGAGATCGGTCCCGGGACCGCGCGAACACCGGGGAGCTGTTTTTT
TRBV30	TRBD2	NA	TRBJ2-3	CAWGGGGDTQYF	TGTGCCTGGGGGGGGGGTGGAGATACGCAGTATTTT
TRBV5-4	TRBD2	many	TRBJ2-1	CASSRWQREANEQFF	TGTGCCAGCAGCCGGTGGCAGCGGGAGGCCAATGAGCAGTTCTTC
TRBV5-6	NA	few	TRBJ1-5	CASSPGQGLKPQHF	TGTGCCAGCAGTCCGGGGCAGGGGTTGAAGCCCCAGCATTTT
TRBV28	NA	many	TRBJ1-6	CASSGNGAGNSPLHF	TGTGCCAGCAGTGGGAACGGGGCCGGAAATTCACCCCTCCACTTT
TRBV2	NA	many	TRBJ2-7	CASSEGALSFYEQYF	TGTGCCAGCAGTGAAGGAGCACTCTCTTTCTACGAGCAGTACTTC
TRBV20-1	NA	NA	TRBJ2-7	CSAFRGEQYF	TGCAGTGCTTTCAGGGGCGAGCAGTACTTC
TRBV5-1	TRBD1	many	TRBJ2-7	CASTLSGTGGDEQYF	TGCGCCAGCACCCTTTCCGGGACAGGGGGCGACGAGCAGTACTTC